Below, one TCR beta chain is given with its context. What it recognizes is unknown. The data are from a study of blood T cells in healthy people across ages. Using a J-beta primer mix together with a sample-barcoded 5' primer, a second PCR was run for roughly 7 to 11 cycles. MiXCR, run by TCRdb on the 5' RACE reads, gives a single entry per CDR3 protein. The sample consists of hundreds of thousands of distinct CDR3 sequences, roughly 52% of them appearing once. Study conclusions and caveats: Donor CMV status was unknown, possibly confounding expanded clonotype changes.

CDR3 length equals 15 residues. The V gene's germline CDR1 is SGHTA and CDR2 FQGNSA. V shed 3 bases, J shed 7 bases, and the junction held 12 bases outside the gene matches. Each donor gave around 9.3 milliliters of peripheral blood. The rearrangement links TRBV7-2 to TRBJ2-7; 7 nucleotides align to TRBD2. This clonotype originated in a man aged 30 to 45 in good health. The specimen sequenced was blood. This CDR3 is CASSFLGGSYNEQYF. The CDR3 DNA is TGTGCCAGCAGCTTTCTCGGGGGGTCCTACAATGAGCAGTACTTC.